This TCR beta chain originates from a study of T and B cells in COVID-19 patients. In its sample, this clonotype was seen a few times. The CDR3 length is 16 residues. Trimming took 3 bases from V and 6 from J; bases not matched to a gene: 9. Each TRB amplification used roughly 250-550 ng of genomic DNA from blood. Multiplex PCR with BIOMED2 TRB-A/B primer pools amplified TRB rearrangements. TCRdb called the multiplex PCR reads again in MiXCR, with one record for every CDR3 protein. The sample shows about 11,000 distinct CDR3 sequences, around a third of them seen only once. The chain combines TRBV12-3 or TRBV12-4 with TRBJ1-4; 8 bases agree with TRBD1. Sequencing was carried out using blood. The receptor was isolated from a human donor with active COVID-19. CDR3: CASSFLTGASHEKLFF. Here the CDR3 DNA reads TGTGCCAGCAGTTTCCTGACAGGGGCATCCCATGAAAAACTGTTTTTT.